This TCR beta chain was captured in a study of T cells after somatic rescue of genetic block. Germline CDR1 is SGHNT and CDR2 is YYREEE (reference sequence). Between the trimmed V and J ends, which lost 3 bases and 6 bases, there was a span of 16 bases. There are 14 residues in the CDR3. Assay used: immunoSEQ multiplex PCR; TCRdb lists only in-frame clones, some missing. The table has some 90,000 clones, approximately 90% seen once. The TCR sequence derives from a woman aged 18-35 years. Sequencing was carried out using peripheral blood mononuclear cells (PBMCs). This chain joins TRBV5-4 and TRBJ2-7; weak D call: TRBD1 (5 bases). The CDR3 here is CASSWWGGLGEQYF. The CDR3 bases are TGTGCCAGCAGCTGGTGGGGCGGCCTGGGCGAGCAGTACTTC.